This T cell receptor (beta chain) is from a study of blood T cells in healthy people across ages. This clonotype has only one observation. Every sample had a minimum of 6 million PBMCs isolated. Primed by a sample-barcoded 5' primer and a J-beta primer mix, a second PCR proceeded for about 6 to 11 cycles. The template-switch adaptor was a 5' adaptor with 12 random nucleotides. It tagged each cDNA molecule. A minimum of 2.5 million CDR3-containing paired-end reads was obtained for each sample. TCRdb processed the 5' RACE reads anew with MiXCR; each CDR3 protein has one entry. Of 1.5 million to 2 million distinct CDR3 sequences in the sample, about 50% were seen once. The CDR3 totals 14 residues. J was trimmed by 5 bases and V by 6 bases; bases with no gene match: 7. The V gene's germline CDR1 is MNHEY and CDR2 SVGAGI.

V is TRBV6-5 and J is TRBJ2-5, with 9 bases aligning to TRBD1. The TCR originated in a woman aged 35 to 49 in good health. Sequencing was performed on blood. CDR3 in DNA: TGTGCCAGCAGACTACAGGGGGCAGAGGAGACCCAGTACTTC. It specifies CASRLQGAEETQYF.